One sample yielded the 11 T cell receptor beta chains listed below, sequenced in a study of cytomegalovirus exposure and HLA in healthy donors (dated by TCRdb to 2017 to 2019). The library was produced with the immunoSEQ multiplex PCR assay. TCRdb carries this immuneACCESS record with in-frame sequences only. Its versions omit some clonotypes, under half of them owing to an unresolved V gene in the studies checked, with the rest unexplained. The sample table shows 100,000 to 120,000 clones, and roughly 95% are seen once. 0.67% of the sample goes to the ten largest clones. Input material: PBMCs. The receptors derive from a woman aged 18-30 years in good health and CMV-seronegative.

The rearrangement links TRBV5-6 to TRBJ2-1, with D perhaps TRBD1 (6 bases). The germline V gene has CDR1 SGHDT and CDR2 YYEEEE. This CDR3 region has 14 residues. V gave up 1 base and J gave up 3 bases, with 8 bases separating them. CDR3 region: CASSLYRVYNEQFF. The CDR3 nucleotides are TGTGCCAGCAGCTTGTACAGGGTCTACAATGAGCAGTTCTTC.

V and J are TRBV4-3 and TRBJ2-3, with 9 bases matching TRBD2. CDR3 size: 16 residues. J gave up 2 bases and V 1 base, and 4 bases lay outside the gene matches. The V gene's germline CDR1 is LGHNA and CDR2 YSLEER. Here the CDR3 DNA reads TGCGCCAGCAGCCAAGGAGAGCGGGGGGCCACAGATACGCAGTATTTT. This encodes CASSQGERGATDTQYF.

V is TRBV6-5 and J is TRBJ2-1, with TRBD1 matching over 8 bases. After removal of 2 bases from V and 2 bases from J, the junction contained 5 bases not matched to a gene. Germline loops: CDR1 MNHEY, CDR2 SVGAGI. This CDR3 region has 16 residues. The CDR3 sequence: CASSYRGTGAYNEQFF. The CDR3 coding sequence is TGTGCCAGCAGTTACCGAGGGACAGGAGCCTACAATGAGCAGTTCTTC.

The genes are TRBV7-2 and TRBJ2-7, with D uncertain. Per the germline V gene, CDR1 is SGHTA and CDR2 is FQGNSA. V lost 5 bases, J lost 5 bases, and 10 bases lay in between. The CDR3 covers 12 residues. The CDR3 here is CASSLLRDEQYF. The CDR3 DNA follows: TGTGCCAGCAGCCTCCTTCGGGACGAGCAGTACTTC.

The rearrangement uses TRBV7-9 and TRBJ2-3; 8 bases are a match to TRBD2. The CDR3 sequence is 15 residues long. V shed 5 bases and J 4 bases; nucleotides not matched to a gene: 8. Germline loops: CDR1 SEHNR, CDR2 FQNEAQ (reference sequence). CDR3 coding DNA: TGTGCCAGCAGCACTGAGCGGGGGCCGGCAGATACGCAGTATTTT. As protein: CASSTERGPADTQYF.

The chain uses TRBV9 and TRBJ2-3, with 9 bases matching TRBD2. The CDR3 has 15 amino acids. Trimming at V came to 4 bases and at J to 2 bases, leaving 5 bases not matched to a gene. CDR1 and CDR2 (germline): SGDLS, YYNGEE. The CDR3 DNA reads TGTGCCAGCAGCCGAGCGGGGGGACTCACAGATACGCAGTATTTT. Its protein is CASSRAGGLTDTQYF.

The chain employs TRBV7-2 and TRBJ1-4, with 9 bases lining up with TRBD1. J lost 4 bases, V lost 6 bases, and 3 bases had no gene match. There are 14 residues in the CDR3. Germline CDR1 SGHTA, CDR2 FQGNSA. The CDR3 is CASSTGQGNEKLFF. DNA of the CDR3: TGTGCCAGCAGTACGGGACAGGGTAATGAAAAACTGTTTTTT.

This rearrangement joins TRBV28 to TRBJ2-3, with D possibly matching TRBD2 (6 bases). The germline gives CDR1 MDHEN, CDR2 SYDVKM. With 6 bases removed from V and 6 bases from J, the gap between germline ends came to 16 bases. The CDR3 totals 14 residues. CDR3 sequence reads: CASRGGGGVDTQYF. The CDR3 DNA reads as TGTGCCAGCAGGGGAGGCGGCGGGGTTGATACGCAGTATTTT. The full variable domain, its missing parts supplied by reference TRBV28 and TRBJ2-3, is DVKVTQSSRYLVKRTGEKVFLECVQDMDHENMFWYRQDPGLGLRLIYFSYDVKMKEKGDIPEGYSVSREKKERFSLILESASTNQTSMYLCASRGGGGVDTQYFGPGTRLTVL.

CDR3 loop: CASSELAGATDTQYF. The CDR3, as DNA: TGTGCCAGCAGTGAACTAGCGGGGGCCACAGATACGCAGTATTTT. V and J are TRBV6-1 and TRBJ2-3, with 10 bases that match TRBD2. CDR1 and CDR2 from the germline V gene are MNHNS and SASEGT. V trimming: 2 bases; J trimming: 2 bases; junction bases outside the gene matches: 1. The CDR3 runs 15 residues.

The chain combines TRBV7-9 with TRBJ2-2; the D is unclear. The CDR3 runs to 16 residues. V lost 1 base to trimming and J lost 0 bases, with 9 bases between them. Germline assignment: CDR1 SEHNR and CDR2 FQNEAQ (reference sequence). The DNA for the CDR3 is TGTGCCAGCAGCTTAGTGTGGCAAACGAACACCGGGGAGCTGTTTTTT. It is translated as CASSLVWQTNTGELFF.

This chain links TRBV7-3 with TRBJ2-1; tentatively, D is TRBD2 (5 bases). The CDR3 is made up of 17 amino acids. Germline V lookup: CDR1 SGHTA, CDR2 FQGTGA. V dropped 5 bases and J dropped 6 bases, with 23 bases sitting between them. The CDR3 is CASSPAPLARLGNEQFF. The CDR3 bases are TGTGCCAGCAGCCCCGCGCCCTTAGCGAGGTTGGGCAATGAGCAGTTCTTC.